These 20 T cell receptor beta chains came from one sample sequenced in a study of T cell responses to AZD1222 COVID-19 vaccine. The protocol was immunoSEQ multiplex PCR, while the TCRdb copy is restricted to in-frame clones and leaves out a portion. The table shows tens of thousands of clones, with roughly nine tenths occurring only once. Sequenced here: peripheral blood, sampled on day 0 of AZD1222 vaccination. The receptor set was obtained from an adult in good health.

The chain employs TRBV18 and TRBJ1-2; maybe TRBD1 (5 bases). V was shortened by 3 bases and J by 8 bases, with 16 bases between the two germline ends. CDR3 size: 14 residues. CDR1 is KGHSH and CDR2 is LQKENI in the germline V gene. CDR3 region: CASSPTTRTQGYTF. Here the CDR3 DNA reads TGTGCCAGCTCACCGACCACCCGGACACAAGGCTACACCTTC.

The V and J genes are TRBV7-8 and TRBJ2-3; weak D call: TRBD1 (6 bases). The CDR3 has 15 residues. V lost 1 base, J lost 9 bases, and 17 bases lay in between. Germline V gives CDR1 SGHVS, CDR2 FQNEAQ. The CDR3 DNA is TGTGCCAGCAGCTTAGACAGGGAGAGCCTACAGACGCAGTATTTT. Translation gives CASSLDRESLQTQYF.

The chain carries TRBV4-3 and TRBJ2-1; 7 bases are shared with TRBD2. The germline gives CDR1 LGHNA, CDR2 YSLEER. The J segment lost 1 base and the V segment lost 4 bases, leaving 13 bases of the junction unmatched. The CDR3 loop spans 18 amino acids. This CDR3 reads CASSPRPAASGSYNEQFF. CDR3 DNA sequence: TGCGCCAGCAGCCCCCGCCCCGCGGCTAGCGGATCCTACAATGAGCAGTTCTTC.

The rearrangement joins TRBV6-6 to TRBJ2-7, with 10 bases matching TRBD2. J was trimmed by 3 bases and V by 6 bases; bases with no gene match: 14. This CDR3 is built from 17 residues. The germline V gene encodes CDR1 MNHNY and CDR2 SVGAGI (reference sequence). CDR3 sequence (DNA): TGTGCCAGCAGCCGACCTCCGGGACTAGCGCCTGACTACGAGCAGTACTTC. Translation gives CASSRPPGLAPDYEQYF.

The rearrangement uses TRBV5-5 and TRBJ2-5, with 7 bases fitting TRBD1. Germline loops: CDR1 SGHKS, CDR2 YYEKEE (reference sequence). The ends lost 3 bases at V and 2 bases at J; junction bases unmatched: 7. The CDR3 totals 15 residues. The CDR3 nucleotides read TGTGCCAGCAGCTCTTGGACAGGCAAACAAGAGACCCAGTACTTC. Residues: CASSSWTGKQETQYF.

The chain links TRBV7-2 to TRBJ1-2; D unresolved. V was shortened by 5 bases and J by 4 bases, with 11 bases between the two germline ends. Germline lookup yields CDR1 SGHTA and CDR2 FQGNSA. The CDR3 consists of 13 residues. This chain's CDR3 is CASSPQDGYGYTF. The CDR3 nucleotides are TGTGCCAGCAGCCCTCAGGACGGCTATGGCTACACCTTC.

The J gene is TRBJ1-1, the V gene TRBV28, with D uncertain. The CDR3 runs to 11 residues. Germline V gene lookup returns CDR1 MDHEN and CDR2 SYDVKM. The V end lost 7 bases, the J end lost 7 bases, and 10 bases lay between the germline ends. The chain's CDR3 is CASTVRLEAFF. The CDR3 nucleotides read TGTGCCAGCACCGTGAGGCTTGAAGCTTTCTTT.

The V gene is TRBV21-1, the J gene TRBJ2-2; TRBD2, the table's D call, was not compared with the DNA. TRBV21-1 is recorded as a pseudogene. This CDR3 has 17 amino acids. The CDR3 spells CASNLRTSGSETGELFF. For the CDR3, the DNA is TGTGCCAGCAATCTTCGGACTAGCGGGAGTGAAACCGGGGAGCTGTTTTTT.

The V and J genes are TRBV7-6 and TRBJ1-3; a possible D gene is TRBD1 (5 bases). Germline values: CDR1 SGHVS, CDR2 FNYEAQ. There are 14 residues in the CDR3. The ends were cut back, 3 bases at V and 4 bases at J, with 10 bases in the middle. The CDR3 here is CASSLAGFGNTIYF. CDR3 nucleotides: TGTGCCAGCAGCTTGGCAGGGTTCGGAAACACCATATATTTT. Full variable domain (missing parts from reference TRBV7-6 and TRBJ1-3): GAGVSQSPRYKVTKRGQDVALRCDPISGHVSLYWYRQALGQGPEFLTYFNYEAQQDKSGLPNDRFSAERPEGSISTLTIQRTEQRDSAMYRCASSLAGFGNTIYFGEGSWLTVV.

This chain joins TRBV9 and TRBJ2-3; the D gene could be TRBD1 or TRBD2 (6 bases each). Trimming shortened V by 1 base and J by 6 bases, and 15 bases separated the two germline ends. The CDR3 loop spans 15 amino acids. Germline-derived CDR1 and CDR2 are SGDLS and YYNGEE. DNA for the CDR3: TGTGCCAGCAGCGTATCGGGGGCAGGCAGGGATACGCAGTATTTT. This translates into CASSVSGAGRDTQYF.

DNA for the CDR3: TGTGCCAGCAGCAAATCCCCGAGGTCAGGGGTGCACTACGAGCAGTACTTC. As protein: CASSKSPRSGVHYEQYF. This chain connects TRBV21-1 to TRBJ2-7; TRBD1 is the table's D call, not checked against the DNA. TRBV21-1 is deemed a pseudogene. The length of the CDR3 is 17 residues.

The rearrangement links TRBV28 to TRBJ2-7, with 10 bases fitting TRBD1. The V gene's germline CDR1 is MDHEN and CDR2 SYDVKM. CDR3 size: 15 residues. V lost 7 bases and J lost 5; bases outside the gene matches: 11. The CDR3 nucleotides are TGTGCCAGCATCTCCTCGACAGGGGGCATCGACGAGCAGTACTTC. Its protein is CASISSTGGIDEQYF.

CDR3 region: CASSLETSQREQYF. As DNA, the CDR3 is TGTGCCAGCAGCTTAGAAACTAGCCAGAGGGAGCAGTACTTC. The chain uses TRBV7-8 and TRBJ2-7, with TRBD2 as a possible D gene (6 bases). The V and J ends lost 1 base and 7 bases respectively, with 14 bases between them. Germline CDR1 and CDR2: SGHVS and FQNEAQ. This CDR3 contains 14 residues.

The chain carries TRBV15 and TRBJ1-5; 9 bases line up with TRBD1. Germline assignment: CDR1 LNHNV and CDR2 YYDKDF (reference sequence). The CDR3 contains 15 residues. Trimming took 4 bases from V and 3 from J; bases not matched to a gene: 4. The CDR3: CATSIGTGTNQPQHF. DNA for the CDR3: TGTGCCACCAGCATCGGGACAGGGACCAATCAGCCCCAGCATTTT.

J is TRBJ1-1 and V is TRBV3-1 (or the pseudogene TRBV3-2), with D possibly TRBD1 on 6 matching bases. The V and J ends lost 1 base and 2 bases respectively, with 20 bases between them. The CDR3 is 18 amino acids. Germline V CDR1 and CDR2: LGHDT, YNNKEL (reference sequence). This CDR3 is CASSQGSGQREKNTEAFF. In nucleotides, the CDR3 is TGTGCCAGCAGCCAAGGTTCCGGACAGCGAGAAAAAAACACTGAAGCTTTCTTT.

V usage is TRBV6-5 and J usage is TRBJ2-3; the match to TRBD2 covers 8 bases. The V segment lost 6 bases and the J segment 2 bases; nucleotides outside the gene matches: 7. CDR1 and CDR2 (germline): MNHEY, SVGAGI. This CDR3 contains 15 residues. CDR3 sequence (DNA): TGTGCCAGCAGCGCCGGGACTAGGGCCACAGATACGCAGTATTTT. It yields the protein CASSAGTRATDTQYF.

DNA of the CDR3: TGTGCCAGCAGTCCCGGGCAGGGTCAGCCCCAGCATTTT. It encodes CASSPGQGQPQHF. The V gene is TRBV6-5, the J gene TRBJ1-5; D is perhaps TRBD1 (5 bases). V was pared by 5 bases and J by 6 bases, with 11 bases between. The germline V gene has CDR1 MNHEY and CDR2 SVGAGI. CDR3 length: 13 amino acids.

The J gene is TRBJ2-5, the V gene TRBV2; perhaps TRBD2 as D (6 bases). Germline-derived CDR1 and CDR2 are SNHLY and FYNNEI. V lost 6 bases and J 3 bases, leaving 20 bases between the germline ends. This CDR3 region has 16 residues. The CDR3 nucleotides read TGTGCCAGCAGCAGTAGGCTCCGGGACTCCAAAGAGACCCAGTACTTC. Translated: CASSSRLRDSKETQYF.

The chain combines TRBV18 with TRBJ2-4; 10 nucleotides line up with TRBD1. This CDR3 spans 16 amino acids. Germline CDR1 and CDR2: KGHSH and LQKENI. The ends lost 5 bases at V and 5 bases at J; junction bases unmatched: 9. Written as DNA, the CDR3 is TGTGCCAGCTCAGGCATGGAGACAGGGGGCGAAAACATTCAGTACTTC. This sequence encodes CASSGMETGGENIQYF.

This chain's CDR3 is CASSLEWAAEKLFF. The CDR3 nucleotides are TGTGCCAGCAGCTTGGAATGGGCAGCTGAAAAACTGTTTTTT. This chain joins TRBV5-5 and TRBJ1-4; unclear D gene. This CDR3 has 14 residues. V lost 0 bases and J lost 7, with 10 bases in between. Germline lookup yields CDR1 SGHKS and CDR2 YYEKEE (reference sequence).